The clone carrying this TCR beta chain was seen only a few times. The CDR3 contains 12 residues. Germline-derived CDR1 and CDR2 are MNHEY and SMNVEV (reference sequence). The ends were cut back, 6 bases at V and 3 bases at J, with 9 bases in the middle. This sample was taken from a study of early T cells in non-severe SARS-CoV-2 infection. The TCR library protocol attached unique molecular identifiers to the individual cDNA molecules. TCRdb re-analysed the 5' RACE reads in MiXCR, keeping a single row per CDR3 protein. Here the sample spans tens of thousands of distinct CDR3 sequences, over 6.5% being singletons.

The sample was whole blood. The receptor was isolated from an adult who was a healthcare worker with PCR-confirmed SARS-CoV-2 infection or an uninfected control (not recorded which). This chain links TRBV27 with TRBJ2-7; D ambiguous. The CDR3 protein is CASSDRFYEQYF. The DNA of the CDR3 is TGTGCCAGCAGCGACCGATTCTACGAGCAGTACTTC.